The 32 T cell receptor beta chains listed next were all sequenced from one sample in a study of regulatory dendritic cells for organ transplantation. Profiling relied on immunoSEQ multiplex PCR, and the TCRdb table lists in-frame clones only, not all of them. The sample has 30,000 to 40,000 clones; over 80% are singletons. Sequenced material: naive CD8+ T cells from blood. Subset meaning: CD45RA+ naive T cells. The source is a human donor in good health.

The rearrangement uses TRBV7-8 and TRBJ1-5; 8 bases are shared with TRBD1. Germline CDR1 reads SGHVS; CDR2 reads FQNEAQ. CDR3 size: 17 residues. Trimming took 2 bases from V and 4 from J; bases not matched to a gene: 10. The CDR3 DNA reads as TGTGCCAGCAGCTTACGGGTATTGAGGACAGGGAATCAGCCCCAGCATTTT. It translates to CASSLRVLRTGNQPQHF.

The chain couples TRBV7-6 to TRBJ2-5, with 11 nucleotides matching TRBD1. V lost 5 bases to trimming and J lost 5 bases; unmatched junction nucleotides: 7. This CDR3 is built from 15 residues. Germline V gene data show CDR1 as SGHVS and CDR2 as FNYEAQ. The CDR3 protein is CASSKGQGVDETQYF. The CDR3 nucleotides read TGTGCCAGCAGCAAGGGACAGGGGGTGGATGAGACCCAGTACTTC.

The V gene is TRBV29-1, the J gene TRBJ1-1; D ambiguous. From germline, CDR1 is SQVTM and CDR2 ANQGSEA. This CDR3 has 13 amino acids. V was shortened by 7 bases and J by 6 bases, with 18 bases between the two germline ends. For the CDR3, the DNA is TGCAGCGCCGGACGGGGTGCTCGCTCTGAAGCTTTCTTT. Amino acids: CSAGRGARSEAFF.

The chain carries TRBV7-9 and TRBJ2-2; D call uncertain. This CDR3 has 12 amino acids. Trimming shortened V by 1 base and J by 7 bases, and 4 bases separated the two germline ends. The germline gives CDR1 SEHNR, CDR2 FQNEAQ (reference sequence). The DNA of the CDR3 is TGTGCCAGCAGCTTAGGGCGCGGGGAGCTGTTTTTT. It specifies CASSLGRGELFF.

The chain recombines TRBV27 with TRBJ1-5; the D gene is possibly TRBD1 (6 bases). Trimming shortened V by 2 bases and J by 3 bases, and 11 bases separated the two germline ends. The length of the CDR3 is 15 residues. CDR1 MNHEY and CDR2 SMNVEV come from the germline V gene (reference sequence). CDR3 sequence: CASSLGRGLNQPQHF. The DNA of the CDR3 is TGTGCCAGCAGTTTAGGCAGGGGACTCAATCAGCCCCAGCATTTT.

The J gene is TRBJ2-1, the V gene TRBV27; weak D call: TRBD2 (6 bases). Trimming left V 5 bases short and J 0 bases short, with 11 bases between. The CDR3 extends over 15 amino acids. Germline lookup yields CDR1 MNHEY and CDR2 SMNVEV (reference sequence). CDR3 nucleotide sequence: TGTGCCAGCAGTCCAACGGGGGACTCCTACAATGAGCAGTTCTTC. Protein sequence: CASSPTGDSYNEQFF.

CDR3: CASSYGTEQYF. The CDR3 nucleotides are TGTGCCAGCAGCTACGGGACGGAGCAGTACTTC. The chain links TRBV7-9 to TRBJ2-7; either TRBD1 or TRBD2 may supply D (5 bases each). The germline gives CDR1 SEHNR, CDR2 FQNEAQ (reference sequence). The CDR3 runs 11 residues. Deletions cut 4 bases from V and 7 bases from J, with 8 bases between. The variable domain in full, with the rest retrieved from reference TRBV7-9 and TRBJ2-7, is DTGVSQNPRHKITKRGQNVTFRCDPISEHNRLYWYRQTLGQGPEFLTYFQNEAQLEKSRLLSDRFSAERPKGSFSTLEIQRTEQGDSAMYLCASSYGTEQYFGPGTRLTVT.

The rearrangement links TRBV6-6 to TRBJ2-5, with D hard to call. The CDR3 contains 12 residues. V lost 5 bases, J lost 4 bases, and 8 bases lay in between. The V gene's germline CDR1 is MNHNY and CDR2 SVGAGI (reference sequence). CDR3 sequence reads: CASSLSTETQYF. The CDR3 DNA is TGTGCCAGCAGTCTATCCACAGAGACCCAGTACTTC.

This clone occurred a few times. CDR3 in DNA: TGTGCCAGCAGCCATGCCGAGAGAGTCGGGGAGCTGTTTTTT. This translates into CASSHAERVGELFF. V is TRBV4-2 and J is TRBJ2-2; D is ambiguous. The CDR3 runs to 14 residues. Trimming took 3 bases from V and 7 from J, leaving 12 bases between them. CDR1 LGHNA and CDR2 YNFKEQ come from the germline V gene.

The V call is TRBV27, the J call TRBJ1-3, with D maybe TRBD1 (6 bases). The length of the CDR3 is 15 residues. Deletions cut 6 bases from V and 0 bases from J, with 12 bases between. Germline V CDR1 and CDR2: MNHEY, SMNVEV (reference sequence). Written as DNA, the CDR3 is TGTGCCAGCAGCTTGGACAGTAACTCTGGAAACACCATATATTTT. This gives the protein CASSLDSNSGNTIYF.

The chain links TRBV4-3 to TRBJ1-1; 7 bases are shared with TRBD1. Germline-derived CDR1 and CDR2 are LGHNA and YSLEER. Trimming took 0 bases from V and 10 from J; bases not matched to a gene: 8. CDR3 length: 14 amino acids. CDR3 nucleotide sequence: TGCGCCAGCAGCCAAGAGTGGGGCAGGGGGGGAGCTTTCTTT. It specifies CASSQEWGRGGAFF.

The CDR3 DNA is TGTGCCAGCAGCGACCCCCAGCAGGGACCTTACACAGATACGCAGTATTTT. It is translated as CASSDPQQGPYTDTQYF. V usage is TRBV9 and J usage is TRBJ2-3, with D perhaps assigned TRBD1 or TRBD2 (5 bases each). Germline lookup yields CDR1 SGDLS and CDR2 YYNGEE. There are 17 residues in the CDR3. V was trimmed by 3 bases and J by 2 bases, leaving 19 bases between them.

The chain employs TRBV4-1 and TRBJ2-7; 8 positions agree with TRBD1. Germline CDR1 is MGHRA and CDR2 is YSYEKL. V lost 3 bases, J lost 5 bases, and 6 bases stayed unmatched. CDR3 length equals 14 residues. The CDR3 DNA is TGCGCCAGCAGCCAGTCGGACAGGGTGAACGAGCAGTACTTC. It specifies CASSQSDRVNEQYF.

The V call is TRBV28, the J call TRBJ1-4; a possible D gene is TRBD1 (6 bases). The CDR3 is 13 residues long. Trimming pared 5 bases from V and 8 bases from J, leaving 12 bases between. Germline lookup yields CDR1 MDHEN and CDR2 SYDVKM. CDR3 DNA: TGTGCCAGCAGTCGGGGGGGGGCAGAAAAACTGTTTTTT. Translated: CASSRGGAEKLFF.

As DNA, the CDR3 is TGCGCCAGCACCTCATCAACCACGACGGGACAGGGTAATCAGCCCCAGCATTTT. This encodes CASTSSTTTGQGNQPQHF. The chain is built from TRBV5-1 and TRBJ1-5, with 9 bases aligning to TRBD1. This CDR3 region has 18 residues. Germline-derived CDR1 and CDR2 are SGHRS and YFSETQ. V lost 6 bases and J lost 4; bases outside the gene matches: 17. Full variable domain (missing parts from reference TRBV5-1 and TRBJ1-5): KAGVTQTPRYLIKTRGQQVTLSCSPISGHRSVSWYQQTPGQGLQFLFEYFSETQRNKGNFPGRFSGRQFSNSRSEMNVSTLELGDSALYLCASTSSTTTGQGNQPQHFGDGTRLSIL.

This chain uses TRBV9 with TRBJ2-3; tentatively, D is TRBD2 (5 bases). Germline-derived CDR1 and CDR2 are SGDLS and YYNGEE. The V gene lost 1 base and the J gene lost 5 bases, with 17 bases spanning the gap. This CDR3 comprises 16 residues. This CDR3 is CASSVTDGVAGDTQYF. Written as DNA, the CDR3 is TGTGCCAGCAGCGTAACGGACGGGGTGGCGGGAGATACGCAGTATTTT.

V gene TRBV27 combines with J gene TRBJ2-4; 7 bases are a match to TRBD2. This CDR3 comprises 15 residues. The V gene end was trimmed by 6 bases and the J gene end by 2 bases; junction bases not matched to a gene: 7. Germline CDR1 and CDR2: MNHEY and SMNVEV (reference sequence). The CDR3, as DNA: TGTGCCAGCAGGTTGGGGGGGAGTACCAAAAACATTCAGTACTTC. It translates to CASRLGGSTKNIQYF.

As DNA, the CDR3 is TGTGCCAGCAGAAATTCCCTAAATTCCGCCGCCTACGAGCAGTACTTC. This gives the protein CASRNSLNSAAYEQYF. The rearrangement uses TRBV11-3 and TRBJ2-7; D ambiguous. V lost 6 bases and J lost 2, with 20 bases in between. CDR1 SGHNT and CDR2 YENEEA come from the germline V gene. The CDR3 length is 16 residues. Based on the CDR3 plus reference TRBV11-3 and TRBJ2-7, the full variable domain is EAGVVQSPRYKIIEKKQPVAFWCNPISGHNTLYWYLQNLGQGPELLIRYENEEAVDDSQLPKDRFSAERLKGVDSTLKIQPAELGDSAVYLCASRNSLNSAAYEQYFGPGTRLTVT.

The chain employs TRBV6-5 and TRBJ2-3, with D hard to call. Germline values: CDR1 MNHEY, CDR2 SVGAGI. V was shortened by 11 bases and J by 2 bases, with 14 bases between the two germline ends. The CDR3 is made up of 13 amino acids. CDR3 in amino acids: CAPTARATDTQYF. As DNA, the CDR3 is TGTGCCCCAACCGCCCGAGCCACAGATACGCAGTATTTT.

The chain couples TRBV7-9 to TRBJ2-7; TRBD2 is a possible D gene (5 bases). CDR1 and CDR2 from the germline V gene are SEHNR and FQNEAQ (reference sequence). Trimming removed 3 bases at V and 2 bases at J, with 14 bases between. The CDR3 loop spans 15 amino acids. The CDR3 nucleotides are TGTGCCAGCAGCTTTAGCAAGAGGGAAACCTACGAGCAGTACTTC. Its translation: CASSFSKRETYEQYF. The whole variable domain, filled in from reference TRBV7-9 and TRBJ2-7, reads DTGVSQNPRHKITKRGQNVTFRCDPISEHNRLYWYRQTLGQGPEFLTYFQNEAQLEKSRLLSDRFSAERPKGSFSTLEIQRTEQGDSAMYLCASSFSKRETYEQYFGPGTRLTVT.

This sequence joins TRBV27 and TRBJ2-1; 13 bases are a match to TRBD2. CDR1 and CDR2 (germline): MNHEY, SMNVEV (reference sequence). The CDR3 has 17 amino acids. V gave up 4 bases and J gave up 4 bases; unmatched junction bases: 7. The CDR3 reads CASSSWTSGSLYNEQFF. CDR3 coding DNA: TGTGCCAGCAGTTCATGGACTAGCGGGAGCCTGTACAATGAGCAGTTCTTC.

V is TRBV2 and J is TRBJ1-3; D is ambiguous. CDR3 length: 16 amino acids. The V end was cut by 4 bases, the J end by 6 bases, with 19 bases between. Germline V gene sequence: CDR1 SNHLY, CDR2 FYNNEI. The CDR3 reads CASSVSRGYTENTIYF. CDR3 in DNA: TGTGCCAGCAGTGTCTCGCGAGGATATACAGAAAACACCATATATTTT.

The chain has TRBV9 and TRBJ2-7; D is undetermined. This CDR3 has 14 residues. Germline CDR1 SGDLS, CDR2 YYNGEE. Trimming stripped 0 bases from V and 3 bases from J, with 10 bases between. DNA of the CDR3: TGTGCCAGCAGCGTAGGGTTTACAGACTACGAGCAGTACTTC. It yields the protein CASSVGFTDYEQYF.

The chain employs TRBV7-3 and TRBJ2-7; the D gene could be TRBD1 or TRBD2 (5 bases each). The CDR3 loop spans 15 amino acids. V lost 5 bases and J 2 bases, leaving 16 bases between the germline ends. CDR1 is SGHTA and CDR2 is FQGTGA in the germline V gene. The CDR3 DNA reads TGTGCCAGCAGCCCGTACCAGGGACCGGCCTACGAGCAGTACTTC. This translates into CASSPYQGPAYEQYF. Based on the CDR3 plus reference TRBV7-3 and TRBJ2-7, the full variable domain is GAGVSQTPSNKVTEKGKYVELRCDPISGHTALYWYRQSLGQGPEFLIYFQGTGAADDSGLPNDRFFAVRPEGSVSTLKIQRTERGDSAVYLCASSPYQGPAYEQYFGPGTRLTVT.

The genes are TRBV29-1 and TRBJ2-7; D possibly corresponds to TRBD1 (5 bases). V lost 3 bases, J lost 4 bases, and 28 bases lay in between. The CDR3 is 18 amino acids. Germline-derived CDR1 and CDR2 are SQVTM and ANQGSEA. The CDR3, as DNA: TGCAGCGTTGAGTCACCGCCGTTAGGAGAGGTACAGGTTTACGAGCAGTACTTC. Translating gives CSVESPPLGEVQVYEQYF.

The rearrangement joins TRBV28 to TRBJ1-2; possible D gene TRBD1, 6 bases. Trimming removed 3 bases from V and 5 bases from J, with 13 bases in between. The CDR3 consists of 14 residues. Germline V lookup: CDR1 MDHEN, CDR2 SYDVKM. The CDR3 reads CASSFFKGEYGYTF. DNA for the CDR3: TGTGCCAGCAGTTTCTTTAAGGGGGAGTATGGCTACACCTTC.

This clone was seen once. This rearrangement joins TRBV27 to TRBJ2-1; maybe TRBD2 (5 bases). Germline CDR1 reads MNHEY; CDR2 reads SMNVEV (reference sequence). The CDR3 sequence is 13 residues long. V was cut by 1 base and J by 9 bases, with 10 bases left in between. The CDR3 protein is CASSLWAGGEQFF. CDR3 DNA: TGTGCCAGCAGTTTATGGGCGGGCGGTGAGCAGTTCTTC.

The chain carries TRBV9 and TRBJ2-3; 9 bases match TRBD2. Germline V lookup: CDR1 SGDLS, CDR2 YYNGEE. The CDR3 is made up of 18 amino acids. V gave up 3 bases and J gave up 5 bases; unmatched junction bases: 16. The CDR3 loop reads CASSEITETSGWVDTQYF. CDR3 DNA: TGTGCCAGCAGCGAAATTACTGAAACTAGCGGGTGGGTAGATACGCAGTATTTT.

The CDR3 DNA is TGTGCCAGCAGCCCGACTAGCGGGAGTTTGAGGTTCTTC. It encodes CASSPTSGSLRFF. The V and J genes are TRBV9 and TRBJ2-1; 12 positions match TRBD2. The CDR3 is made up of 13 amino acids. J gave up 15 bases and V 4 bases, and 8 bases lay outside the gene matches. Germline loops: CDR1 SGDLS, CDR2 YYNGEE.

The DNA for the CDR3 is TGCGCCAGCAGCCAAGAGGGTACCGAAGATTACAATGAGCAGTTCTTC. Residues: CASSQEGTEDYNEQFF. V gene TRBV4-3 combines with J gene TRBJ2-1; D remains unclear. CDR3 length: 16 amino acids. CDR1 is LGHNA and CDR2 is YSLEER in the germline V gene. Between the trimmed V and J ends, which lost 0 bases and 4 bases, there was a span of 13 bases.

The chain joins TRBV27 to TRBJ2-1, with D maybe TRBD1 (7 bases). Trimming pared 8 bases from V and 4 bases from J, leaving 15 bases between. The CDR3 loop spans 14 amino acids. CDR1 and CDR2 from the germline V gene are MNHEY and SMNVEV (reference sequence). CDR3 bases: TGTGCCAGCCTCAGGGGGGATCGATACAATGAGCAGTTCTTC. It translates to CASLRGDRYNEQFF.

V and J are TRBV28 and TRBJ1-2, with 8 bases matching TRBD1. This CDR3 has 15 residues. The junction had 8 bases not matched to a gene; V was cut back by 2 bases and J by 6 bases. Germline V gene lookup returns CDR1 MDHEN and CDR2 SYDVKM. CDR3 DNA: TGTGCCAGCAGTTTAGCCCCGACAGGGGCCCATGGCTACACCTTC. Its translation is CASSLAPTGAHGYTF.